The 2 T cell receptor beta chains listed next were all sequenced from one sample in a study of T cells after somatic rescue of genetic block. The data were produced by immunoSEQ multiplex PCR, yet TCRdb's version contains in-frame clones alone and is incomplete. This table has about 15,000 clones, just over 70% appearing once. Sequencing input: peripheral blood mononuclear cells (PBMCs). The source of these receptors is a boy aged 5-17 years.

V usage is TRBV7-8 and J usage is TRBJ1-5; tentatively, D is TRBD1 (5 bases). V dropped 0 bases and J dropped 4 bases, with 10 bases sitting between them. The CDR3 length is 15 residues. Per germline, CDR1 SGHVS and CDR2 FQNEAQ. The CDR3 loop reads CASSLATGGNQPQHF. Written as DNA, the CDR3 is TGTGCCAGCAGCTTAGCAACTGGGGGGAATCAGCCCCAGCATTTT.

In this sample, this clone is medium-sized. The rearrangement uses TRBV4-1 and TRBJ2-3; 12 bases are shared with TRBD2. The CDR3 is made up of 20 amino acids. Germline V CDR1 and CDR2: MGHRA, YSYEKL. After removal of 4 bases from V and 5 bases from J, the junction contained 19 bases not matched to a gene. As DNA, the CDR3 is TGCGCCAGCAGCCGACCCTCACCCCTACGACTAGCGGGAGAGGGAGATACGCAGTATTTT. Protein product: CASSRPSPLRLAGEGDTQYF.